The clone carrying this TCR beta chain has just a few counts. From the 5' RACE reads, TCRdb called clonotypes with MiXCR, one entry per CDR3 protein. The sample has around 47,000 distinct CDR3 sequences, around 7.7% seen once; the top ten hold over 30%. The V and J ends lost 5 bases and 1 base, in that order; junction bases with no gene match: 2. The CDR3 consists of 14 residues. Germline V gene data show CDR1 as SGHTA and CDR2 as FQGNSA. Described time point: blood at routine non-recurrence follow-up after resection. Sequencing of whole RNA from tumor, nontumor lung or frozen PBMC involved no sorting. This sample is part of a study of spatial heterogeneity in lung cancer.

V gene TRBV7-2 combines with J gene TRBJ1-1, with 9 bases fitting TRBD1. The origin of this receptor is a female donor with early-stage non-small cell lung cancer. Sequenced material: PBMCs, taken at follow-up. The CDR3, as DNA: TGTGCCAGCAGCGTGGGACAGGGGAACACTGAAGCTTTCTTT. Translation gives CASSVGQGNTEAFF.